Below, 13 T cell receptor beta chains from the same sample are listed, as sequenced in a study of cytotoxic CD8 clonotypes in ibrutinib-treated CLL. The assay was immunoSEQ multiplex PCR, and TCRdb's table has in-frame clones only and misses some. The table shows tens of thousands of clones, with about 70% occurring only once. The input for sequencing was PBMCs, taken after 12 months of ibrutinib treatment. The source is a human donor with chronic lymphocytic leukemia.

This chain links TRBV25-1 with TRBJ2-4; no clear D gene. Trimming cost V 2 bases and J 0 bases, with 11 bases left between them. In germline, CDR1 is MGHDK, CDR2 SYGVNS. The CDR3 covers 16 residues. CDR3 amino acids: CASSEVDSLAKNIQYF. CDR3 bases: TGTGCCAGCAGTGAAGTGGATTCCCTAGCCAAAAACATTCAGTACTTC.

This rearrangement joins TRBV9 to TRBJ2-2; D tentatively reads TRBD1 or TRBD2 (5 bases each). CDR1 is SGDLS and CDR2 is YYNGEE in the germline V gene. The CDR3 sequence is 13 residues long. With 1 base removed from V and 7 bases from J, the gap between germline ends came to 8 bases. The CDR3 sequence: CASSVRGSGELFF. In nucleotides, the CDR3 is TGTGCCAGCAGCGTACGGGGCAGCGGGGAGCTGTTTTTT. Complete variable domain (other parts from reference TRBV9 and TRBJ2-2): DSGVTQTPKHLITATGQRVTLRCSPRSGDLSVYWYQQSLDQGLQFLIQYYNGEERAKGNILERFSAQQFPDLHSELNLSSLELGDSALYFCASSVRGSGELFFGEGSRLTVL.

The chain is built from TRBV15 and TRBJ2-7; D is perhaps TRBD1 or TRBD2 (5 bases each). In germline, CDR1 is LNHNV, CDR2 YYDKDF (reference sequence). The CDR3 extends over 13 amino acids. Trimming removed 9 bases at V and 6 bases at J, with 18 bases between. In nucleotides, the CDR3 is TGTGCCACGAACCGGGGCCTAGAGGGCGAGCAGTACTTC. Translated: CATNRGLEGEQYF.

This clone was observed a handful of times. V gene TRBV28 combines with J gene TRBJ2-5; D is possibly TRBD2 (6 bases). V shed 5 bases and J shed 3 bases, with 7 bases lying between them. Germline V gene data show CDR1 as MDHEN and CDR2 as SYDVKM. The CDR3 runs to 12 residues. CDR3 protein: CASSGGEETQYF. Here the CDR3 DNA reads TGTGCCAGCAGTGGCGGGGAAGAGACCCAGTACTTC.

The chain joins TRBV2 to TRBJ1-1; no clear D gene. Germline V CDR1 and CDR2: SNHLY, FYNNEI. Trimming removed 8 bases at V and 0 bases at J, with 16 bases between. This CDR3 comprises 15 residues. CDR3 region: CASVRALSMNTEAFF. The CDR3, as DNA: TGTGCCAGCGTCCGGGCCCTATCGATGAACACTGAAGCTTTCTTT.

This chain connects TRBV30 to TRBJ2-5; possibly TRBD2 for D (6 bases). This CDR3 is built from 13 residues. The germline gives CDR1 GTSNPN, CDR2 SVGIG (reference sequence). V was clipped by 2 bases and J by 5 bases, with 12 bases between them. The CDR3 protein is CAWSTAGWETQYF. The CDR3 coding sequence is TGTGCCTGGAGTACTGCGGGGTGGGAGACCCAGTACTTC.

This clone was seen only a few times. This CDR3 is CASSQDTIYEQYF. Written as DNA, the CDR3 is TGTGCCAGCAGCCAAGACACCATCTACGAGCAGTACTTC. V is TRBV7-9 and J is TRBJ2-7; no reliable D call. This CDR3 has 13 amino acids. Trimming pared 5 bases from V and 3 bases from J, leaving 11 bases between. Germline V gene data show CDR1 as SEHNR and CDR2 as FQNEAQ (reference sequence).

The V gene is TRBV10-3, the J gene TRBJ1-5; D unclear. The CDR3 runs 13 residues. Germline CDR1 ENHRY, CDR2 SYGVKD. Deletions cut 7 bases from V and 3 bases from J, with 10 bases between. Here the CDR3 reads CAINGQYNQPQHF. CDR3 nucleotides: TGTGCCATCAACGGGCAGTACAATCAGCCCCAGCATTTT.

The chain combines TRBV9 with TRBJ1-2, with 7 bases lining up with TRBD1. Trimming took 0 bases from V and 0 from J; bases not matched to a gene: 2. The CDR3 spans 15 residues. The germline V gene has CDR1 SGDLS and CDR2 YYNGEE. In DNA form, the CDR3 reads TGTGCCAGCAGCGTAGGGGGACAGTCTAACTATGGCTACACCTTC. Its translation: CASSVGGQSNYGYTF.

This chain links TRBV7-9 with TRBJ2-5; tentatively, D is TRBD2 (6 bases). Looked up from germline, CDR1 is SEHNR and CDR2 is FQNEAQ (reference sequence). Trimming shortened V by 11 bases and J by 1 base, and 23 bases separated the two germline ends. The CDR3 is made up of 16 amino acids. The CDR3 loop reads CAPGDFLSGPQETQYF. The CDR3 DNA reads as TGTGCCCCGGGGGACTTTTTGAGCGGGCCCCAAGAGACCCAGTACTTC.

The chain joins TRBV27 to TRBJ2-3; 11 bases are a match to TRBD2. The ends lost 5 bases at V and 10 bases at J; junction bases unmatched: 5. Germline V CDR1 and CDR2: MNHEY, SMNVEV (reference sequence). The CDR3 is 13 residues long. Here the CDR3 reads CASSGLAGASQYF. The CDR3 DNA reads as TGTGCCAGCAGTGGACTAGCGGGCGCATCGCAGTATTTT.

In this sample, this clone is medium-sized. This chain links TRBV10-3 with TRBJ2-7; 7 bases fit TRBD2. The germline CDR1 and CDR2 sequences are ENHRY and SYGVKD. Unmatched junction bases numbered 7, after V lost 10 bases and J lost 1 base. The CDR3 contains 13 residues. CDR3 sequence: CASLGGLSYEQYF. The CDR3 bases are TGTGCCAGCCTGGGGGGACTATCCTACGAGCAGTACTTC.

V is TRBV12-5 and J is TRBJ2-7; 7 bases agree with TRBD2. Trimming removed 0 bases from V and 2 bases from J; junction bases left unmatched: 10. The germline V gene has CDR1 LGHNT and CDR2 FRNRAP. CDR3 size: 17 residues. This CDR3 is CASGLVRASGTAYEQYF. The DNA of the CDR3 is TGTGCTAGTGGTTTGGTACGAGCCAGCGGGACCGCCTACGAGCAGTACTTC.